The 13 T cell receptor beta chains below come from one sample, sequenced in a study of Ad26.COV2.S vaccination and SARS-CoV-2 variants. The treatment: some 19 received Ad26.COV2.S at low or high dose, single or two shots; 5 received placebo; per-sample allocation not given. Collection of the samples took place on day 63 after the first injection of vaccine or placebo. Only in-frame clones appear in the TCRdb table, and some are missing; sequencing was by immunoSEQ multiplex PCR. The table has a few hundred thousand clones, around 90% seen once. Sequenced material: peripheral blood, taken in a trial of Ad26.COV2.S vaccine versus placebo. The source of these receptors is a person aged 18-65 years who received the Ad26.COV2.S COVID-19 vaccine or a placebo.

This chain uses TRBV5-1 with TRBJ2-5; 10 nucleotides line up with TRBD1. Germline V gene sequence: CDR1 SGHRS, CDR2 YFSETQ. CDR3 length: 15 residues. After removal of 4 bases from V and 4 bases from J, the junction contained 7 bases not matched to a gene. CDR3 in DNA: TGCGCCAGCAGCGCAACCGGGACAGGGGTAGAGACCCAGTACTTC. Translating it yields CASSATGTGVETQYF.

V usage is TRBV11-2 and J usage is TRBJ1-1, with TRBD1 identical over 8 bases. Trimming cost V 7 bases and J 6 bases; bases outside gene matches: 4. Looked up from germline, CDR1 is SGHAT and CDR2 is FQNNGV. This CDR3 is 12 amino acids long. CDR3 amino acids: CASNPDRAEAFF. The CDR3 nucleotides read TGTGCCAGCAACCCGGACAGGGCTGAAGCTTTCTTT.

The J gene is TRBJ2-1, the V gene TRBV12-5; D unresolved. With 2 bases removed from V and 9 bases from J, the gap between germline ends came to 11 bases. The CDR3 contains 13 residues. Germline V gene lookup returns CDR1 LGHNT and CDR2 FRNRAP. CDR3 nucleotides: TGTGCTAGTGGTTTGTCCTGGGTGGGTGAGCAGTTCTTC. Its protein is CASGLSWVGEQFF.

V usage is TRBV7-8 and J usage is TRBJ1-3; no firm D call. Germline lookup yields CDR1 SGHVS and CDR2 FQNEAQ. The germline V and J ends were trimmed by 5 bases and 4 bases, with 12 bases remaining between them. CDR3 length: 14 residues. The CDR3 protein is CASSLSVPGNTIYF. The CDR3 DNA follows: TGTGCCAGCAGCCTCTCAGTTCCCGGAAACACCATATATTTT.

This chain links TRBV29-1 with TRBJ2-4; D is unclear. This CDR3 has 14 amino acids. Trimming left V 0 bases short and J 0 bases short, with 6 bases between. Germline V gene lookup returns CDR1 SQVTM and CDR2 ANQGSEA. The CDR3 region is CSVEDIRAKNIQYF. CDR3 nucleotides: TGCAGCGTTGAAGATATACGAGCCAAAAACATTCAGTACTTC.

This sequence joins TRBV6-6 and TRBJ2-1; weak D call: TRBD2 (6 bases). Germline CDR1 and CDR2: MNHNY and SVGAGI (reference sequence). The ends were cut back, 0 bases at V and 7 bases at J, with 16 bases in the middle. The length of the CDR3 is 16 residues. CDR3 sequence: CASSYSDGPAGNEQFF. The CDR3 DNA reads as TGTGCCAGCAGTTACTCAGACGGACCCGCGGGGAATGAGCAGTTCTTC.

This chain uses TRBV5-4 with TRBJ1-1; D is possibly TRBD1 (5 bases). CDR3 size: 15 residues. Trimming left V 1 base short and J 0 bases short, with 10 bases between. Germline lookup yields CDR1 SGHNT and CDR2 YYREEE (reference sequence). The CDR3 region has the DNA TGTGCCAGCAGCTTGACAGGCCGGATGAACACTGAAGCTTTCTTT. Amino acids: CASSLTGRMNTEAFF.

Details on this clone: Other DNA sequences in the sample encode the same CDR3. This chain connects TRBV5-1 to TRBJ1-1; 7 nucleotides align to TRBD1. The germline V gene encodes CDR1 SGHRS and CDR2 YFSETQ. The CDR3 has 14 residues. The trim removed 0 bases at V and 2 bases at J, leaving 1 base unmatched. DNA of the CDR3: TGCGCCAGCAGCTTGGACAGGGGTAACACTGAAGCTTTCTTT. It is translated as CASSLDRGNTEAFF.

The CDR3 protein is CASGSGLTDTQYF. The CDR3 nucleotides are TGTGCCAGTGGTAGCGGCCTCACAGATACGCAGTATTTT. This chain uses TRBV7-9 with TRBJ2-3; D might be TRBD2 (6 bases). The CDR3 is 13 amino acids. The V gene lost 9 bases and the J gene lost 2 bases, with 12 bases spanning the gap. Germline CDR1 reads SEHNR; CDR2 reads FQNEAQ (reference sequence).

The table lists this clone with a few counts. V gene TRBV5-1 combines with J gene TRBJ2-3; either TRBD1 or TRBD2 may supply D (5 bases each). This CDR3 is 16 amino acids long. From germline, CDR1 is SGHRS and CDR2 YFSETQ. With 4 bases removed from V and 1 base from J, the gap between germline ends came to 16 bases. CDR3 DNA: TGCGCCAGCAGCCTCGGGATTTTGGGGGGCACAGATACGCAGTATTTT. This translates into CASSLGILGGTDTQYF.

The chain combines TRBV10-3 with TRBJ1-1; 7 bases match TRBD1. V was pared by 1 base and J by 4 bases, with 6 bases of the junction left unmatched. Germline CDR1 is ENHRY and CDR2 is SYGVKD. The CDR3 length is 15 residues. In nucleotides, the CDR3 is TGTGCCATCAGTGAGTGGGGACAGTCCCCCACTGAAGCTTTCTTT. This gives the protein CAISEWGQSPTEAFF.

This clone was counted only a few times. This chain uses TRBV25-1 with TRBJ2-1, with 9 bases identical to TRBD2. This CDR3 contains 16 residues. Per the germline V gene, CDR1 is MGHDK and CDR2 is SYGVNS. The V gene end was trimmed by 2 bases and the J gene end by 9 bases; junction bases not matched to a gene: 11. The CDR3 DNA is TGTGCCAGCAGTGAAGGACTAGCGTGGTACAATGGTGAGCAGTTCTTC. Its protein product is CASSEGLAWYNGEQFF.

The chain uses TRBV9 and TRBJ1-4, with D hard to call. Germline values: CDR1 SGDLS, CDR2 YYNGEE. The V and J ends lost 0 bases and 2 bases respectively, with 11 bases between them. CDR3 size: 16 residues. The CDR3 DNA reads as TGTGCCAGCAGCGTAGGAGCCAGGACTACTAATGAAAAACTGTTTTTT. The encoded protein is CASSVGARTTNEKLFF.